This T cell receptor (beta chain) derives from a study of beta chain features in type 1 diabetes. The table lists this clone with a few counts. Between the trimmed V and J ends, which lost 1 base and 6 bases, there was a span of 19 bases. CDR3 length: 16 amino acids. Germline loops: CDR1 LGHNA, CDR2 YSLEER. Expressed TCRB transcripts were sequenced, since all the RNA that had been isolated was reverse transcribed. Clones were read by immunoSEQ multiplex PCR, and TCRdb kept only the in-frame ones, dropping some. The sample consists of 680,000 or so clones, about 16% of them appearing once. The chain employs TRBV4-3 and TRBJ2-7, with D perhaps matching TRBD1 (6 bases). The receptor was isolated from a young man in good health. The material sequenced was naive CD4+ T cells from blood. CDR3 DNA: TGCGCCAGCAGCCAAGGGCAACAGGGAATGGTTGGCGAGCAGTACTTC. It translates to CASSQGQQGMVGEQYF.